The entry below describes one TCR beta chain. The data belong to a study of PD-1 blockade in classical Hodgkin lymphoma. Described time point: cycle 4 day 1 (C4D1), after six to seven weeks of nivolumab. There was relapse after autologous stem cell transplantation in every patient, and there was variation in brentuximab vedotin exposure. This CDR3 contains 15 residues. V lost 2 bases and J lost 0, with 10 bases in between. Germline CDR1 is SNHLY and CDR2 is FYNNEI. TCRdb's copy holds only in-frame clones and misses some; the assay was immunoSEQ multiplex PCR. The sample lists over 50,000 clones; approximately 86% were seen once.

This receptor was identified in a human donor with classical Hodgkin lymphoma. The specimen comprised peripheral blood mononuclear cells (PBMCs), sampled before the fourth cycle of nivolumab. The rearrangement uses TRBV2 and TRBJ1-1, with D unresolved. The CDR3 DNA follows: TGTGCCAGCAGTGAACTGGCGGCGATGAACACTGAAGCTTTCTTT. Amino acids: CASSELAAMNTEAFF.